This T cell receptor (beta chain) appears in the sequencing data of a study of high-grade serous ovarian cancer treatment subgroups. Study-wide results and caveats: Bulk tumor TCR sequencing gave no spatial information.

Trimming cost V 3 bases and J 5 bases, with 9 bases left between them. The CDR3 length is 13 residues. Germline V gene data show CDR1 as LNHDA and CDR2 as SQIVND (reference sequence). Assay: immunoSEQ multiplex PCR; the TCRdb copy retains only in-frame clones and omits some. Among approximately 5,000 clones listed, around 80% were seen once. A word on this clone: Its specificity is not known.

Tumor samples were obtained before definitive surgery or chemotherapy. The clonotype comes from a human donor with high-grade serous ovarian cancer. The V call is TRBV19, the J call TRBJ2-3; D perhaps matches TRBD2 (5 bases). Material for sequencing was tumor tissue. The DNA for the CDR3 is TGTGCCAGTAGTATTCACGGGGTAGATACGCAGTATTTT. This codes for CASSIHGVDTQYF.